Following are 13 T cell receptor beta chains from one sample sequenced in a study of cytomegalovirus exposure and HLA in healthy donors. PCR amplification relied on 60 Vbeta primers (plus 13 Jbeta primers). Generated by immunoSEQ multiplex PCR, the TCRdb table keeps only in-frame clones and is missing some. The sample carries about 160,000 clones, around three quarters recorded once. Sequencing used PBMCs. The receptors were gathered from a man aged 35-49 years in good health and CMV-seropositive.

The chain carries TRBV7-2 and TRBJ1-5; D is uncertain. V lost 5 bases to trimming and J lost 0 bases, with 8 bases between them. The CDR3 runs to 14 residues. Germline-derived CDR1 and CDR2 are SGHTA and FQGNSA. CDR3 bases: TGTGCCAGCAGCCATGGGCATAGCAATCAGCCCCAGCATTTT. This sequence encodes CASSHGHSNQPQHF. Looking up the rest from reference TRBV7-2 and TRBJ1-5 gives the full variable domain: GAGVSQSPSNKVTEKGKDVELRCDPISGHTALYWYRQSLGQGLEFLIYFQGNSAPDKSGLPSDRFSAERTGGSVSTLTIQRTQQEDSAVYLCASSHGHSNQPQHFGDGTRLSIL.

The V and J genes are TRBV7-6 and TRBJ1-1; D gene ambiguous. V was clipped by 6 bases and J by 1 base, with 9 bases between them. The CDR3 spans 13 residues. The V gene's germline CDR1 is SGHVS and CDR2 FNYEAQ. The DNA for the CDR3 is TGTGCCAGCAGTTCGGGGTGGAACACTGAAGCTTTCTTT. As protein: CASSSGWNTEAFF.

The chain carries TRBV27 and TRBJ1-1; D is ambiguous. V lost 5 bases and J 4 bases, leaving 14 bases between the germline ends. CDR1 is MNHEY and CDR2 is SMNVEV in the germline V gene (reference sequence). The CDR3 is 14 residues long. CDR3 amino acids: CASSSVPPSTEAFF. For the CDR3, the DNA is TGTGCCAGCAGTAGCGTCCCTCCGAGCACTGAAGCTTTCTTT.

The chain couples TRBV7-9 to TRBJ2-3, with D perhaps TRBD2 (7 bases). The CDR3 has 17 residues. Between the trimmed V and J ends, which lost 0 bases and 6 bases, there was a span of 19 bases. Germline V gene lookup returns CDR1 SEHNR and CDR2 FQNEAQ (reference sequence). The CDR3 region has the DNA TGTGCCAGCAGCTTAGCCGATTCGTGGGGGGGCCTCGATACGCAGTATTTT. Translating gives CASSLADSWGGLDTQYF. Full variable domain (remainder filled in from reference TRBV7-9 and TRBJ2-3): DTGVSQNPRHKITKRGQNVTFRCDPISEHNRLYWYRQTLGQGPEFLTYFQNEAQLEKSRLLSDRFSAERPKGSFSTLEIQRTEQGDSAMYLCASSLADSWGGLDTQYFGPGTRLTVL.

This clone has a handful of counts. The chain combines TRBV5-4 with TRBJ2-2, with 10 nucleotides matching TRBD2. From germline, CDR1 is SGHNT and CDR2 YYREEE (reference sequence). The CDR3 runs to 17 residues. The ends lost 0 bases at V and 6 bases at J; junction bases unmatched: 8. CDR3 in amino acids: CASSLASGGPGAGELFF. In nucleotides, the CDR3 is TGTGCCAGCAGCTTGGCTAGCGGGGGACCTGGGGCCGGGGAGCTGTTTTTT.

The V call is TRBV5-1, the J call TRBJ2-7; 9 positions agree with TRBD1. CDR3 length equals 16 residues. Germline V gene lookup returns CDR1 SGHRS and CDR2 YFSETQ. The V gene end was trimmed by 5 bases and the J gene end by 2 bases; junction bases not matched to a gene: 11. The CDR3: CASSPLGGTGTYEQYF. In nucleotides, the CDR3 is TGCGCCAGCAGTCCTCTGGGAGGGACAGGGACCTACGAGCAGTACTTC.

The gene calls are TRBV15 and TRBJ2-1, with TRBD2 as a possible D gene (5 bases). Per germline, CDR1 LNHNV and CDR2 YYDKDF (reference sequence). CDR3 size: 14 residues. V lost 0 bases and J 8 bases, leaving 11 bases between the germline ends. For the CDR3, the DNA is TGTGCCACCAGCAGAGATCGGAGGTTTTATGAGCAGTTCTTC. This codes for CATSRDRRFYEQFF.

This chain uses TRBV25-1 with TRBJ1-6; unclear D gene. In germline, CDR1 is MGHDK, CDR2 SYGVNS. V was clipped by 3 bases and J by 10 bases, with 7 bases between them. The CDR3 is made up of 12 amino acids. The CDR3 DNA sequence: TGTGCCAGCAGTGAGGGGAGATCACCCCTCCACTTT. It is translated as CASSEGRSPLHF.

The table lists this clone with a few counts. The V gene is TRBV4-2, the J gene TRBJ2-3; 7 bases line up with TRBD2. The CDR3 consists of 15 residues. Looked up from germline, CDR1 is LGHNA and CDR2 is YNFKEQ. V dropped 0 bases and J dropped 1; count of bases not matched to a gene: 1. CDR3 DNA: TGTGCCAGCAGCCAAGATGCGGGGGGCACAGATACGCAGTATTTT. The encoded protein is CASSQDAGGTDTQYF.

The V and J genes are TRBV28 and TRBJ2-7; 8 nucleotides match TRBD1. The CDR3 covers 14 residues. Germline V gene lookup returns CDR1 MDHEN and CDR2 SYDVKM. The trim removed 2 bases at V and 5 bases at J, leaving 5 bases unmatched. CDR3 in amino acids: CASSLQGAVDEQYF. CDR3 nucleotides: TGTGCCAGCAGTTTACAGGGGGCTGTCGACGAGCAGTACTTC.

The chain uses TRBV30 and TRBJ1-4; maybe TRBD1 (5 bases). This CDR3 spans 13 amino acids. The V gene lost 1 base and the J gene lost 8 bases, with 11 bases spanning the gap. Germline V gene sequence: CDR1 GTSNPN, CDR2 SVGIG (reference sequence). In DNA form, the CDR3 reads TGTGCCTGGAGTGAAAGGGGTTGGGAAAAACTGTTTTTT. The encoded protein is CAWSERGWEKLFF.

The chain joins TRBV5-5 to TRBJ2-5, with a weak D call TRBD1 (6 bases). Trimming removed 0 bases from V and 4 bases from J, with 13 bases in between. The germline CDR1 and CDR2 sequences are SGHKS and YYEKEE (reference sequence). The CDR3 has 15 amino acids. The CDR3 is CASSLEVGAVETQYF. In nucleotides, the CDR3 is TGTGCCAGCAGCTTGGAGGTGGGGGCCGTAGAGACCCAGTACTTC.

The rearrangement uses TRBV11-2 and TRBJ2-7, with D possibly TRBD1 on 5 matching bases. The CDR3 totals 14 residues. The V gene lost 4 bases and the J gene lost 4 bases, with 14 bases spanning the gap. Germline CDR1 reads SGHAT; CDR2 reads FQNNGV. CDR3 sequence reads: CASSSPGQAYEQYF. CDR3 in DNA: TGTGCCAGCAGCTCGCCCGGACAAGCTTACGAGCAGTACTTC.